The 30 T cell receptor beta chains listed next were all sequenced from one sample in a study of blood T cells in healthy people across ages (dated by TCRdb to about 2015). The method behind the library was 5' RACE. The sample was run on an Illumina HiSeq 2500. The second PCR ran for about 6 to 12 cycles and used a J-beta primer mix along with a sample-barcoded 5' primer. TCRdb applied fastp at Q25 and MiXCR to the public reads, then kept only in-frame beta chains. Each CDR3 protein appears once, grouped with its most common genes and DNA. This sample holds about 280,000 distinct CDR3 sequences; about 25% were observed only once. The ten largest clones add up to approximately 28% of the sample. The specimen was blood. The receptor set was obtained from a woman in her seventies in good health.

This clonotype was found many times. The chain combines TRBV6-5 with TRBJ1-1; D unclear. Per the germline V gene, CDR1 is MNHEY and CDR2 is SVGAGI. V gave up 0 bases and J gave up 1 base, with 9 bases separating them. CDR3 length: 15 residues. The CDR3 sequence: CASSYSISGNTEAFF. The CDR3 DNA sequence: TGTGCCAGCAGTTACTCGATATCCGGGAACACTGAAGCTTTCTTT.

This clonotype was seen ten or more times. As DNA, the CDR3 is TGTGCCAGCAGTGGTTACTACGCACAGTACTTC. Translation gives CASSGYYAQYF. V is TRBV6-1 and J is TRBJ2-7, with D unresolved. Germline assignment: CDR1 MNHNS and CDR2 SASEGT. The CDR3 spans 11 residues. Trimming removed 4 bases at V and 10 bases at J, with 11 bases between.

In its sample, this clonotype was seen a few times. The genes are TRBV7-9 and TRBJ2-1, with D unresolved. Trimming removed 5 bases from V and 0 bases from J, with 17 bases in between. The CDR3 covers 17 residues. Per the germline V gene, CDR1 is SEHNR and CDR2 is FQNEAQ (reference sequence). The CDR3 reads CASSPPGIQSSYNEQFF. CDR3 nucleotide sequence: TGTGCCAGCAGCCCCCCGGGCATCCAGAGCTCCTACAATGAGCAGTTCTTC.

This clonotype has at least ten counts. This chain connects TRBV7-9 to TRBJ1-2; TRBD1 is a possible D gene (5 bases). The ends were cut back, 6 bases at V and 4 bases at J, with 21 bases in the middle. The germline CDR1 and CDR2 sequences are SEHNR and FQNEAQ (reference sequence). The CDR3 extends over 16 amino acids. CDR3 sequence (DNA): TGTGCCAGCAGTAACCGGGACGCTACCCTTACCTATGGCTACACCTTC. Translation gives CASSNRDATLTYGYTF.

There are a few counts of this clonotype. The V gene is TRBV12-3 or TRBV12-4, the J gene TRBJ2-5; 7 bases map to TRBD1. The CDR3 has 14 residues. V dropped 3 bases and J dropped 5; count of bases not matched to a gene: 6. The CDR3, as DNA: TGTGCCAGCAGTTTTACAGGGGCGCCGGAGACCCAGTACTTC. Encoded protein: CASSFTGAPETQYF.

The chain couples TRBV10-2 to TRBJ2-5; no clear D. CDR3 length: 14 amino acids. From germline, CDR1 is WSHSY and CDR2 SAAADI. Deletions cut 2 bases from V and 5 bases from J, with 12 bases between. The CDR3, as DNA: TGCGCCAGCAGTGAGAATTGGGTGGGGGAGACCCAGTACTTC. It translates to CASSENWVGETQYF.

The chain joins TRBV20-1 to TRBJ2-5; D is undetermined. The V gene lost 3 bases and the J gene lost 3 bases, with 11 bases spanning the gap. CDR3 length: 13 amino acids. Germline CDR1 reads DFQATT; CDR2 reads SNEGSKA (reference sequence). The CDR3 is CSASALYKETQYF. In nucleotides, the CDR3 is TGCAGTGCTAGTGCCTTGTACAAAGAGACCCAGTACTTC.

The CDR3: CASSLEAGEPTDTQYF. The CDR3, as DNA: TGTGCCAGCAGCCTGGAGGCGGGAGAACCCACAGATACGCAGTATTTT. The gene calls are TRBV4-2 and TRBJ2-3; TRBD2 matches at 7 bases. The CDR3 runs to 16 residues. V gave up 4 bases and J gave up 2 bases; unmatched junction bases: 9. Germline V gives CDR1 LGHNA, CDR2 YNFKEQ.

This clonotype was detected only a few times. The rearrangement joins TRBV20-1 to TRBJ2-4, with a possible D match to TRBD1 (5 bases). Per germline, CDR1 DFQATT and CDR2 SNEGSKA (reference sequence). The CDR3 covers 14 residues. The germline V and J ends were trimmed by 5 bases and 1 base, with 12 bases remaining between them. The CDR3 coding sequence is TGCAGTGCTCCGAGCAGGGATGCCAAAAACATTCAGTACTTC. It is translated as CSAPSRDAKNIQYF.

In regard to this clonotype: A much bigger clone sits one base away, suggesting this may be a read error. This chain uses TRBV24-1 with TRBJ2-5; no clear D gene. The end of the DNA fits TRBJ2-1 better, so the J call may be wrong. The CDR3 extends over 14 amino acids. Germline V gene lookup returns CDR1 KGHDR and CDR2 SFDVKD. The CDR3 is CAPHLGNSYNEQFF. In DNA form, the CDR3 reads TGTGCCCCACACTTAGGGAACTCCTACAATGAGCAGTTCTTC.

The gene calls are TRBV2 and TRBJ1-1, with a possible D match to TRBD1 (5 bases). Germline assignment: CDR1 SNHLY and CDR2 FYNNEI. The CDR3 sequence is 14 residues long. Trimming removed 4 bases from V and 1 base from J, with 10 bases in between. CDR3 sequence reads: CASSGVGQNTEAFF. In DNA form, the CDR3 reads TGTGCCAGCAGTGGCGTCGGACAGAACACTGAAGCTTTCTTT.

This clonotype was counted a few times. The chain uses TRBV29-1 and TRBJ2-3; D uncertain. The ends were cut back, 3 bases at V and 6 bases at J, with 7 bases in the middle. Germline CDR1 is SQVTM and CDR2 is ANQGSEA. This CDR3 is built from 11 residues. The chain's CDR3 is CSVEYVDTQYF. CDR3 nucleotide sequence: TGCAGCGTTGAGTATGTGGATACGCAGTATTTT.

At least ten counts were recorded for this clonotype. This chain connects TRBV6-2 or TRBV6-3 to TRBJ2-5; unclear D gene. V lost 6 bases and J lost 3, with 8 bases in between. Germline V gives CDR1 MNHEY, CDR2 SVGEGT. This CDR3 region has 12 residues. The CDR3: CASREPKETQYF. For the CDR3, the DNA is TGTGCCAGCAGGGAGCCTAAAGAGACCCAGTACTTC.

This clonotype appeared a single time. This rearrangement joins TRBV4-1 to TRBJ1-4, with D possibly matching TRBD1 (5 bases). Germline V gives CDR1 MGHRA, CDR2 YSYEKL. Between the trimmed V and J ends, which lost 2 bases and 8 bases, there was a span of 18 bases. The CDR3 sequence is 16 residues long. The CDR3 loop reads CASSQLALTGGEKLFF. The CDR3 DNA sequence: TGCGCCAGCAGCCAATTAGCTCTTACAGGAGGGGAAAAACTGTTTTTT.

This clonotype was recorded at least ten times. The chain couples TRBV20-1 to TRBJ2-1, with 11 bases matching TRBD2. The germline gives CDR1 DFQATT, CDR2 SNEGSKA (reference sequence). The CDR3 extends over 16 amino acids. CDR3 amino acids: CSSIAGGPKSYNEQFF. CDR3 sequence (DNA): TGCAGCTCCATAGCGGGAGGGCCGAAGTCCTACAATGAGCAGTTCTTC.

This clonotype has a handful of counts. The J gene is TRBJ2-5, the V gene TRBV27; 7 nucleotides agree with TRBD1. Trimming took 6 bases from V and 1 from J; bases not matched to a gene: 11. This CDR3 has 16 residues. Looked up from germline, CDR1 is MNHEY and CDR2 is SMNVEV (reference sequence). Written as DNA, the CDR3 is TGTGCCAGCAGCCCGGGACAGAGATCAGCCCAAGAGACCCAGTACTTC. It encodes CASSPGQRSAQETQYF.

This clonotype appeared a few times. The junction differs from germline at one of its ends, possibly a read error. This chain connects TRBV20-1 to TRBJ2-4; D is unresolved. The CDR3 length is 16 residues. Germline V lookup: CDR1 DFQATT, CDR2 SNEGSKA (reference sequence). CDR3 sequence reads: CSARLRLKIAKNTQYF. In nucleotides, the CDR3 is TGCAGTGCTAGATTGCGGCTTAAAATAGCCAAAAACACTCAGTACTTC.

The chain uses TRBV4-2 and TRBJ2-2; 11 bases line up with TRBD2. The germline gives CDR1 LGHNA, CDR2 YNFKEQ. There are 16 residues in the CDR3. Trimming cost V 6 bases and J 7 bases; bases outside gene matches: 10. The CDR3 spells CASSRILAGGDGELFF. The DNA for the CDR3 is TGTGCCAGCAGTCGTATCCTAGCGGGAGGTGACGGGGAGCTGTTTTTT.

This clonotype was seen a handful of times. The chain links TRBV7-2 to TRBJ2-3, with 9 bases that match TRBD2. The V gene's germline CDR1 is SGHTA and CDR2 FQGNSA. V shed 3 bases and J 5 bases; nucleotides not matched to a gene: 9. The CDR3 runs to 16 residues. The CDR3 region is CASSFAGGPSRDTQYF. The CDR3 nucleotides are TGTGCCAGCAGCTTTGCGGGAGGGCCGAGTCGAGATACGCAGTATTTT. The full variable domain, its missing parts supplied by reference TRBV7-2 and TRBJ2-3, is GAGVSQSPSNKVTEKGKDVELRCDPISGHTALYWYRQSLGQGLEFLIYFQGNSAPDKSGLPSDRFSAERTGGSVSTLTIQRTQQEDSAVYLCASSFAGGPSRDTQYFGPGTRLTVL.

J is TRBJ2-5 and V is TRBV7-2, with TRBD1 identical over 7 bases. The length of the CDR3 is 16 residues. The germline V gene encodes CDR1 SGHTA and CDR2 FQGNSA. With V trimmed by 5 bases and J by 1 base, 10 bases remained unmatched. CDR3 residues: CASSKGGGFGQETQYF. Here the CDR3 DNA reads TGTGCCAGCAGCAAAGGGGGCGGGTTCGGCCAAGAGACCCAGTACTTC.

This clonotype occurred a few times. This rearrangement joins TRBV27 to TRBJ2-3; D not certain. This CDR3 has 12 residues. Germline V gives CDR1 MNHEY, CDR2 SMNVEV (reference sequence). The V and J ends lost 6 bases and 5 bases respectively, with 9 bases between them. CDR3 bases: TGTGCCAGCAGGGACCCCCGAGATACGCAGTATTTT. Translated: CASRDPRDTQYF.

In this sample, this clonotype turned up many times. V gene TRBV7-8 combines with J gene TRBJ2-3; D unresolved. Germline V gene data show CDR1 as SGHVS and CDR2 as FQNEAQ. The V end was cut by 1 base, the J end by 0 bases, with 5 bases between. The CDR3 consists of 14 residues. The CDR3 reads CASSLGRSTDTQYF. As DNA, the CDR3 is TGTGCCAGCAGCTTAGGTCGGAGCACAGATACGCAGTATTTT.

CDR3 region: CASSVAGGSGYNEQFF. The CDR3 DNA follows: TGTGCCAGCAGCGTAGCTGGCGGGAGTGGCTACAATGAGCAGTTCTTC. V gene TRBV9 combines with J gene TRBJ2-7, with TRBD2 identical over 7 bases. The end of the DNA is better explained by TRBJ2-1, so the J call may be wrong. Germline-derived CDR1 and CDR2 are SGDLS and YYNGEE. CDR3 length: 16 residues.

The chain links TRBV7-9 to TRBJ1-2; D ambiguous. The V end was cut by 5 bases, the J end by 8 bases, with 9 bases between. Per germline, CDR1 SEHNR and CDR2 FQNEAQ (reference sequence). This CDR3 is built from 11 residues. In DNA form, the CDR3 reads TGTGCCAGCAGCCCCGATGAGGGCTACACCTTC. It yields the protein CASSPDEGYTF.

The chain couples TRBV4-1 to TRBJ2-3; 7 bases align to TRBD2. This CDR3 contains 19 residues. Per the germline V gene, CDR1 is MGHRA and CDR2 is YSYEKL. The V gene end was trimmed by 1 base and the J gene end by 4 bases; junction bases not matched to a gene: 17. The CDR3 bases are TGCGCCAGCAGCCAAGGCCCCGGTCGGCTAGCGGAAACCGCAGATACGCAGTATTTT. Encoded protein: CASSQGPGRLAETADTQYF.

This clonotype was picked up many times. The chain carries TRBV18 and TRBJ2-5, with TRBD2 matching 13 bases. Germline V gene data show CDR1 as KGHSH and CDR2 as LQKENI. The CDR3 is 16 residues long. V gave up 0 bases and J gave up 6 bases; unmatched junction bases: 4. In DNA, the CDR3 is TGTGCCAGCTCACCACCGGGACTAGCGGGAATTAAGACCCAGTACTTC. Translating it yields CASSPPGLAGIKTQYF. The full variable domain, rest sourced from reference TRBV18 and TRBJ2-5, is NAGVMQNPRHLVRRRGQEARLRCSPMKGHSHVYWYRQLPEEGLKFMVYLQKENIIDESGMPKERFSAEFPKEGPSILRIQQVVRGDSAAYFCASSPPGLAGIKTQYFGPGTRLLVL.

The genes are TRBV7-2 and TRBJ2-5; tentatively, D is TRBD1 or TRBD2 (5 bases each). Gene TRBJ2-7 matches the end of the DNA better, so the J call may be wrong. Germline V lookup: CDR1 SGHTA, CDR2 FQGNSA. The CDR3 has 14 residues. This chain's CDR3 is CASSTPGTDFEQYF. The CDR3 DNA reads TGTGCCAGCAGCACGCCCGGGACGGACTTCGAGCAGTACTTC.

V usage is TRBV29-1 and J usage is TRBJ2-1, with D uncertain. Per the germline V gene, CDR1 is SQVTM and CDR2 is ANQGSEA. This CDR3 is built from 10 residues. CDR3: CSVGNNEQFF. The CDR3 bases are TGCAGTGTGGGGAACAATGAGCAGTTCTTC.

The chain employs TRBV20-1 and TRBJ2-5; weak D call: TRBD2 (6 bases). The CDR3 is 14 amino acids. V lost 3 bases, J lost 5 bases, and 16 bases lay in between. Germline V CDR1 and CDR2: DFQATT, SNEGSKA (reference sequence). The CDR3 protein is CSARGFYGTETQYF. The CDR3 nucleotides read TGCAGTGCTAGGGGGTTTTACGGGACTGAGACCCAGTACTTC.

The chain combines TRBV20-1 with TRBJ2-5; the D gene could be TRBD1 or TRBD2 (5 bases each). The germline V gene encodes CDR1 DFQATT and CDR2 SNEGSKA (reference sequence). V lost 6 bases, J lost 3 bases, and 17 bases lay in between. The length of the CDR3 is 14 residues. The CDR3 nucleotides are TGCAGTGCGGATCCCGCCAGGGAGAAAGAGACCCAGTACTTC. Protein product: CSADPAREKETQYF.